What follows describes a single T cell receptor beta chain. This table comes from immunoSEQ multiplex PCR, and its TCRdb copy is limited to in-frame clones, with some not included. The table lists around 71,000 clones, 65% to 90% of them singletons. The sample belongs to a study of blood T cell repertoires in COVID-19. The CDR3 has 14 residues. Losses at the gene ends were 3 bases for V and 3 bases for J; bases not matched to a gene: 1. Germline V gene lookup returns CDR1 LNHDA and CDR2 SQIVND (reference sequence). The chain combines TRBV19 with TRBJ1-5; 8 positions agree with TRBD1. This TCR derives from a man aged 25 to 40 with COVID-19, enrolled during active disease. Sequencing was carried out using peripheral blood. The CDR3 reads CASSMGQDNQPQHF. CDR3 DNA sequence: TGTGCCAGTAGTATGGGACAGGACAATCAGCCCCAGCATTTT.